Listed below are T cell receptor beta chains from one sample, sequenced in a study of healthy donors' naive CD4 and CD8 T cells. One entry per CDR3 protein results from TCRdb running MiXCR on the reads. The sample holds 200,000 or so distinct CDR3 sequences; 65% to 80% are singletons and the top ten take about 2.3%. Sequencing was done on a sample of naive CD4+ and CD8+ T cells sorted from blood, pooled from several donors. These receptors were collected from a pool of human donors in good health; the sample pools cells from several healthy donors. Each CDR3 is given with its conserved first and last residue. A D gene is named only where the DNA matches it firmly. Rows give clone size only sometimes, using once, few, many, or a class for an expanded clone.

>-|TRBV19|-|TRBJ1-5
CASTGQSYSNQPQHF
TGTGCCAGTACCGGACAGAGTTATAGCAATCAGCCCCAGCATTTT
>-|TRBV4-2|-|TRBJ1-1
CASSQGTLGDTEAFF
TGTGCCAGCAGCCAAGGTACCCTGGGAGACACTGAAGCTTTCTTT
>-|TRBV27|-|TRBJ1-2
CASSDRPYGYTF
TGTGCCAGCAGTGACCGCCCCTATGGCTACACCTTC
>medium-sized|TRBV15|TRBD1|TRBJ1-2
CATRAGGDPYGYTF
TGTGCCACCAGGGCAGGGGGCGATCCATATGGCTACACCTTC
>-|TRBV6-2/TRBV6-3|-|TRBJ1-5
CASSYGPRNQPQHF
TGTGCCAGCAGTTACGGGCCTCGCAATCAGCCCCAGCATTTT
>once|TRBV27|-|TRBJ1-2
CASSLQGFGGYTF
TGTGCCAGCTCCCTACAGGGCTTTGGTGGCTACACCTTC
>-|TRBV29-1|TRBD1|TRBJ1-1
CSVRQGFEAFF
TGCAGCGTTAGACAGGGGTTTGAAGCTTTCTTT
>-|TRBV20-1|-|TRBJ1-3
CSARAWSSGNTIYF
TGCAGTGCTAGAGCTTGGTCCTCTGGAAACACCATATATTTT
>-|TRBV29-1|-|TRBJ1-1
CSVYRNTEAFF
TGCAGCGTTTACAGGAACACTGAAGCTTTCTTT
>-|TRBV29-1|-|TRBJ2-7
CSVNSGSSYEQYF
TGCAGCGTTAACAGTGGGAGCTCCTACGAGCAGTACTTC
>-|TRBV6-2/TRBV6-3|-|TRBJ1-5
CASRTSPSQPQHF
TGTGCCAGCAGGACCTCCCCGTCTCAGCCCCAGCATTTT
>-|TRBV29-1|TRBD1|TRBJ2-7
CSVGRGQYEQYF
TGCAGCGTTGGCAGGGGGCAGTACGAGCAGTACTTC
>-|TRBV19|TRBD1|TRBJ2-5
CASSTYRDRGRETQYF
TGTGCCAGTAGTACATACCGGGACAGGGGACGAGAGACCCAGTACTTC
>-|TRBV18|-|TRBJ1-1
CASSPPGRVEGTEAFF
TGTGCCAGCTCACCGCCGGGGAGGGTAGAAGGGACTGAAGCTTTCTTT
>-|TRBV27|TRBD2|TRBJ2-1
CASSTGTSLGNEQFF
TGTGCCAGCAGCACCGGGACTAGTCTCGGGAATGAGCAGTTCTTC
>few|TRBV27|-|TRBJ2-1
CASSGGTEQFF
TGTGCCAGCAGTGGAGGGACCGAGCAGTTCTTC
>-|TRBV5-6|-|TRBJ2-1
CASSLLDVPRDWDNEQFF
TGTGCCAGCAGCTTATTGGATGTTCCCCGGGACTGGGACAATGAGCAGTTCTTC
>-|TRBV29-1|-|TRBJ2-1
CSVEGLRGSYNEQFF
TGCAGCGTTGAAGGACTAAGGGGCTCCTACAATGAGCAGTTCTTC
>-|TRBV29-1|-|TRBJ1-2
CSVEDLGYTF
TGCAGCGTTGAAGATCTGGGCTACACCTTC
>-|TRBV30|-|TRBJ2-7
CAWSVGSTAYEQYF
TGTGCCTGGAGTGTCGGGTCAACGGCCTACGAGCAGTACTTC
>-|TRBV25-1|-|TRBJ2-5
CASSFTGGQETQYF
TGTGCCAGCAGTTTCACCGGGGGCCAAGAGACCCAGTACTTC
>-|TRBV19|-|TRBJ1-5
CASSIDRGQPQHF
TGTGCCAGTAGTATAGATCGGGGTCAGCCCCAGCATTTT
>-|TRBV6-5|-|TRBJ1-2
CASRDGYGYTF
TGTGCCAGCAGGGACGGTTATGGCTACACCTTC
>-|TRBV19|TRBD2|TRBJ2-1
CASRGASGAYNEQFF
TGTGCCAGTAGAGGGGCTAGCGGGGCCTACAATGAGCAGTTCTTC
>-|TRBV10-3|-|TRBJ2-7
CAITESGGHTYEQYF
TGTGCCATCACCGAAAGTGGGGGCCACACCTACGAGCAGTACTTC
>few|TRBV6-5|TRBD2|TRBJ2-7
CASSSDRTSGSYEQYF
TGTGCCAGCAGCTCCGATCGGACTAGCGGGAGTTACGAGCAGTACTTC
>-|TRBV11-2|-|TRBJ2-7
CASSLEFATSYEQYF
TGTGCCAGCAGCTTAGAGTTTGCCACGTCCTACGAGCAGTACTTC
>once|TRBV5-5|TRBD1|TRBJ2-7
CASSPGQGHYEQYF
TGTGCCAGCAGCCCGGGACAGGGACACTACGAGCAGTACTTC
>few|TRBV29-1|TRBD2|TRBJ2-1
CSALAGGRYNEQFF
TGCAGCGCCCTAGCGGGAGGTCGGTACAATGAGCAGTTCTTC
>-|TRBV4-2|-|TRBJ1-2
CASSQVPDGYTF
TGTGCCAGCAGCCAAGTCCCAGACGGCTACACCTTC
>-|TRBV19|-|TRBJ2-1
CASSKAVYNEQFF
TGTGCCAGTAGCAAAGCGGTTTACAATGAGCAGTTCTTC
>-|TRBV7-9|TRBD1|TRBJ2-5
CASSFGQGPQETQYF
TGTGCCAGCAGCTTTGGACAGGGGCCCCAAGAGACCCAGTACTTC
>-|TRBV6-5|TRBD2|TRBJ2-1
CASRTTSGGTNEQFF
TGTGCCAGCAGAACGACTAGCGGGGGTACGAATGAGCAGTTCTTC
>-|TRBV6-2/TRBV6-3|-|TRBJ2-7
CASASAYEQYF
TGTGCCAGCGCATCCGCCTACGAGCAGTACTTC
>-|TRBV29-1|-|TRBJ2-7
CSVVGGLGYEQYF
TGCAGCGTTGTAGGTGGGCTCGGGTACGAGCAGTACTTC
>once|TRBV11-2|-|TRBJ1-5
CASSLAPAGQYSNQPQHF
TGTGCCAGCAGCTTAGCCCCCGCGGGACAATATAGCAATCAGCCCCAGCATTTT
>-|TRBV19|-|TRBJ1-5
CASRTGIQPQHF
TGTGCCAGTAGGACGGGAATTCAGCCCCAGCATTTT
>-|TRBV29-1|-|TRBJ2-5
CSVRQGMETQYF
TGCAGCGTTAGGCAGGGGATGGAGACCCAGTACTTC
>-|TRBV6-2/TRBV6-3|-|TRBJ2-7
CASSYQRGTYEQYF
TGTGCCAGCAGTTATCAGCGAGGTACCTACGAGCAGTACTTC
>-|TRBV24-1|TRBD1|TRBJ2-1
CATPTRQGVYNEQFF
TGTGCCACCCCGACTCGACAGGGTGTCTACAATGAGCAGTTCTTC
>-|TRBV15|-|TRBJ2-1
CATLSSFREQFF
TGTGCCACCCTTAGCAGTTTTCGGGAGCAGTTCTTC
>-|TRBV12-3/TRBV12-4|-|TRBJ1-2
CASSLEGSNYGYTF
TGTGCCAGCAGTTTGGAGGGTTCTAACTATGGCTACACCTTC
>-|TRBV27|-|TRBJ1-1
CASSYSGYDEAFF
TGTGCCAGCAGTTATTCGGGATACGATGAAGCTTTCTTT
>-|TRBV28|-|TRBJ2-5
CASSIPGTQYF
TGTGCCAGCAGCATCCCAGGGACCCAGTACTTC
>once|TRBV29-1|TRBD2|TRBJ2-1
CSVPPSGSYNEQFF
TGCAGCGTGCCCCCTAGCGGAAGCTACAATGAGCAGTTCTTC
>-|TRBV7-8|TRBD2|TRBJ2-3
CASSDTGLAGGLSTDTQYF
TGTGCCAGCAGCGATACCGGACTAGCGGGGGGCCTGTCCACAGATACGCAGTATTTT
>few|TRBV6-2/TRBV6-3|-|TRBJ2-1
CASSYFPLYNEQFF
TGTGCCAGCAGTTACTTTCCTCTTTACAATGAGCAGTTCTTC
>-|TRBV12-3/TRBV12-4|-|TRBJ2-1
CASSSQGYGEQFF
TGTGCCAGCAGTTCTCAGGGTTACGGTGAGCAGTTCTTC
>-|TRBV6-6|-|TRBJ1-6
CAVRGGSYNSPLHF
TGTGCCGTTCGGGGAGGGTCCTATAATTCACCCCTCCACTTT
>-|TRBV29-1|-|TRBJ2-1
CSVENPNEQFF
TGCAGCGTTGAAAACCCCAATGAGCAGTTCTTC
>-|TRBV15|-|TRBJ1-5
CATSRDRGKSQPQHF
TGTGCCACCAGCAGAGATAGGGGGAAATCCCAGCCCCAGCATTTT
>once|TRBV10-3|TRBD1|TRBJ2-7
CAISESRTGFYEQYF
TGTGCCATCAGTGAGTCGCGGACAGGGTTCTACGAGCAGTACTTC